Included here is one T cell receptor (beta chain) sequence, with context. This entry is derived from a study of blood T cell repertoires in COVID-19. Study context: PBMCs, B-cell-depleted T cells, or T cells provided the cDNA or gDNA that made up the material.

The V segment lost 1 base and the J segment 8 bases; nucleotides outside the gene matches: 7. The length of the CDR3 is 15 residues. CDR1 and CDR2 (germline): SGHTA, FQGNSA. This table comes from immunoSEQ multiplex PCR, and its TCRdb copy is limited to in-frame clones, with some not included. The sample lists approximately 100,000 clones; about 89% were seen once. The TCR was taken from a human donor with acute or convalescent COVID-19. The donor label of this sample is uncertain. The sequenced material came from peripheral blood. The chain is built from TRBV7-2 and TRBJ1-4; 7 bases agree with TRBD1. CDR3 sequence: CASSLDAGGREKLFF. CDR3 DNA: TGTGCCAGCAGCTTAGATGCAGGGGGAAGGGAAAAACTGTTTTTT. The full variable domain, in which reference TRBV7-2 and TRBJ1-4 provide the parts outside the CDR3, is GAGVSQSPSNKVTEKGKDVELRCDPISGHTALYWYRQSLGQGLEFLIYFQGNSAPDKSGLPSDRFSAERTGGSVSTLTIQRTQQEDSAVYLCASSLDAGGREKLFFGSGTQLSVL.